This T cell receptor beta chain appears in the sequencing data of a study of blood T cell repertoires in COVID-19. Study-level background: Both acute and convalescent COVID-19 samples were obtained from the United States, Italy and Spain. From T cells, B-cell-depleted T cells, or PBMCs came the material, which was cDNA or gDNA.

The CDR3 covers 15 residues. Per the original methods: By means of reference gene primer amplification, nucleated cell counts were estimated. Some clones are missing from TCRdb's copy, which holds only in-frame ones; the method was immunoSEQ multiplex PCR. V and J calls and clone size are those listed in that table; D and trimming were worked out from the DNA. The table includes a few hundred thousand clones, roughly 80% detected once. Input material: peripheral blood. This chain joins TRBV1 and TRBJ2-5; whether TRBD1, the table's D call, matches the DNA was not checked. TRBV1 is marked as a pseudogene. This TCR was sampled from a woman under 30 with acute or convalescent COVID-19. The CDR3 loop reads CTSNLPGQQKETQYF. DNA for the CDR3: TGCACCAGCAACCTGCCGGGACAACAAAAAGAGACCCAGTACTTC.